This TCR beta chain was sequenced for a study of blood T cells in healthy people across ages. This CDR3 is 15 amino acids long. Germline V gene data show CDR1 as DFQATT and CDR2 as SNEGSKA (reference sequence). Then a second PCR, running roughly 7 to 11 cycles, was carried out with a sample-barcoded 5' primer and a J-beta primer mix. TCRdb re-called the 5' RACE reads with MiXCR, one entry per CDR3 protein. The sample lists about 780,000 distinct CDR3 sequences; about 42% were seen once. Concerning this clonotype: This may stem from a read error, because a much larger clone lies one nucleotide away.

This clonotype originated in an elderly man in good health. The sample was blood. V gene TRBV20-1 combines with J gene TRBJ2-5; 13 bases match TRBD2. The J call may be wrong; the DNA end is better matched by TRBJ2-7. CDR3 sequence: CSASPLAGGTYEQYF. The CDR3 DNA reads as TGCAGTGCTAGTCCACTAGCGGGAGGGACCTACGAGCAGTACTTC.